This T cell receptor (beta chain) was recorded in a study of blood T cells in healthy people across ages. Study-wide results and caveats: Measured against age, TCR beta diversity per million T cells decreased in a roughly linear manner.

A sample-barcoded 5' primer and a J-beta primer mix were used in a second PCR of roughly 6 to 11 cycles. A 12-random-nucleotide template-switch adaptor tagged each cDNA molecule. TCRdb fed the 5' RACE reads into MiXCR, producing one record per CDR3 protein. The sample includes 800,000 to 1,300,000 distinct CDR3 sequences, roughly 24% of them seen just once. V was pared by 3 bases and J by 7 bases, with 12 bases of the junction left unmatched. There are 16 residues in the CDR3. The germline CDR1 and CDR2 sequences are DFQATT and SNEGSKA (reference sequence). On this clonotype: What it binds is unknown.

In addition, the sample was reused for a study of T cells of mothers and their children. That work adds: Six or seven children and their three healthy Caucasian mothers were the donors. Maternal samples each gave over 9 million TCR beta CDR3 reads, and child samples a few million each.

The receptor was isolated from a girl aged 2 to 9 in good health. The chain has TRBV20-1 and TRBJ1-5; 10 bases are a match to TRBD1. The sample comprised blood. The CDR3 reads CSARRGDRGRGQPQHF. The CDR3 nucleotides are TGCAGTGCTAGGCGGGGGGACAGGGGACGGGGACAGCCCCAGCATTTT.